This T cell receptor beta chain comes out of a study of blood T cell repertoires in COVID-19. Study-level information: Spain, Italy and the United States supplied samples that represented acute and convalescent COVID-19. PBMCs, B-cell-depleted T cells, or T cells provided the cDNA or gDNA that made up the material.

Seattle-derived patients entered the study during active infection and were followed longitudinally. Looked up from germline, CDR1 is LNHDA and CDR2 is SQIVND (reference sequence). The CDR3 runs 13 residues. Trimming shortened V by 1 base and J by 7 bases, and 8 bases separated the two germline ends. As originally analysed: Quantification of nucleated cells was approximated via reference gene primer amplification. Profiled with immunoSEQ multiplex PCR; TCRdb holds only in-frame clones, not every one. For V, J and clone size, that table is used; D and trimming come from the DNA. The table records 200,000 to 250,000 clones, approximately 90% of them present only once.

V usage is TRBV19 and J usage is TRBJ2-1; D unclear. The receptor was isolated from a man under 40 with COVID-19, enrolled during active disease. The sequenced material came from peripheral blood. CDR3 sequence: CASSIGWANEQFF. For the CDR3, the DNA is TGTGCCAGTAGTATAGGATGGGCGAATGAGCAGTTCTTC.